These T cell receptor beta chains were read from a single sample in a study of OX40 agonist ivuxolimab in advanced cancers. TCRdb's copy holds only in-frame clones and misses some; the assay was immunoSEQ multiplex PCR. The table records over 65,000 clones, approximately 90% of them present only once. Source: CD4+ or CD8+ T cells sorted from blood, taken in a trial of the OX40 agonist ivuxolimab. Receptor source: an adult with an advanced solid tumor such as melanoma, head and neck, liver or kidney cancer. CDR3s leave out the opening cysteine and the closing phenylalanine or tryptophan. Each record gives: V gene, J gene, CDR3 protein.

>TRBV19|TRBJ2-3
ASSIRGTGGTDTQY
>TRBV28|TRBJ1-4
ASSSATGNNEKLF
>TRBV27|TRBJ1-3
ASSPSRGLGDTIY
>TRBV7-2|TRBJ1-1
ASSLEDRGIWLTEAF
>TRBV29-1|TRBJ2-2
SVTPYTTGELF
>TRBV18|TRBJ1-2
ASSPPLASGFGYT
>TRBV5-1|TRBJ1-2
ASSLEGQGKGYT
>TRBV28|TRBJ2-2
ASSFSGSGTGELF
>TRBV6-1|TRBJ2-1
ASSEARSTYNEQF
>TRBV6-1|TRBJ2-7
ASSDLGGYEQY
>TRBV5-1|TRBJ2-1
ASSLGTSAYNEQF
>TRBV4-1|TRBJ2-3
ASSLQGAADTQY
>TRBV7-2|TRBJ2-3
ASSPFTDTQY
>TRBV28|TRBJ1-5
ASSLQGSGNQPQH
>TRBV11-2|TRBJ2-1
ASSPGLAGLTSNEQF
>TRBV7-3|TRBJ1-2
ASSLTGQGYGYT
>TRBV6-4|TRBJ2-1
ASSVGSGPLFGNEQF
>TRBV28|TRBJ2-3
ASSLGGQDTTMQY
>TRBV9|TRBJ2-7
ASSVGPAFSYEQY
>TRBV5-1|TRBJ1-2
ASSLNENGYT
>TRBV7-9|TRBJ2-7
ASSPGGSVYEQY
>TRBV4-1|TRBJ2-1
ASRQPNPYNEQF
>TRBV4-1|TRBJ2-1
ASSHGSGRFYNEQF
>TRBV7-2|TRBJ2-5
ASSLSGLWSQY
>TRBV7-9|TRBJ2-7
ASSFYPGEQY
>TRBV2|TRBJ1-2
ASSESGLTNYGYT
>TRBV11-2|TRBJ1-6
ASSLASAHGDSPLH
>TRBV19|TRBJ1-4
ASGGEKLF
>TRBV10-3|TRBJ1-3
AIRVRNRDRGDTIY
>TRBV27|TRBJ1-1
ASSLSRTSHRAGSAF
>TRBV25-1|TRBJ2-6
ASSRTDGANVLT
>TRBV5-1|TRBJ2-3
ASSLNTDPGTDTQY
>TRBV10-3|TRBJ2-5
AISNTETQY
>TRBV18|TRBJ2-3
ASSPPSTDTQY
>TRBV9|TRBJ2-5
ASSVALEETQY
>TRBV5-1|TRBJ2-7
ASKLQGGYEQY
>TRBV19|TRBJ1-1
ASKEGTTNTEAF
>TRBV10-2|TRBJ2-1
ASTFGTGGYNEQF
>TRBV9|TRBJ1-3
ASSVGWDSGNTIY
>TRBV19|TRBJ1-6
ASSGRTGGSPLH
>TRBV12-5|TRBJ1-5
ASGPQGSNQPQH
>TRBV4-1|TRBJ2-7
ASSQVPPLAKSSYEQY
>TRBV19|TRBJ1-1
ASSMTVTEAF
>TRBV18|TRBJ2-7
ASSSSGVNYEQY
>TRBV27|TRBJ2-1
ASRSTSGRVFTNEQF
>TRBV6-5|TRBJ2-7
ASSQSGRGVYEQY
>TRBV19|TRBJ2-4
ASSLQGAGAKNIQY
>TRBV9|TRBJ2-3
ASSVGGSGITDTQY
>TRBV6-1|TRBJ1-1
ALGAGPLNTEAF